Detailed here is one TCR beta chain. Generated by immunoSEQ multiplex PCR, the TCRdb table keeps only in-frame clones and is missing some. This sample has 13,000 or so clones, with 65% to 90% found just once. These data originate in a study of tumour-infiltrating T cells in Burkitt lymphoma. Across the whole study: Repertoire clonality predicted overall and progression-free survival.

Losses at the gene ends were 1 base for V and 0 bases for J; bases not matched to a gene: 2. Germline V CDR1 and CDR2: SGHVS, FNYEAQ. The CDR3 is 16 residues long. Sequences were obtained from tumor tissue. This receptor was identified in a human donor with diffuse large B-cell lymphoma. The chain employs TRBV7-6 and TRBJ2-7; TRBD1 matches 11 bases. CDR3 sequence reads: CASSLGTGGISYEQYF. The CDR3 DNA reads as TGTGCCAGCAGCTTAGGGACAGGGGGCATCTCCTACGAGCAGTACTTC. Variable domain in full (rest from reference TRBV7-6 and TRBJ2-7): GAGVSQSPRYKVTKRGQDVALRCDPISGHVSLYWYRQALGQGPEFLTYFNYEAQQDKSGLPNDRFSAERPEGSISTLTIQRTEQRDSAMYRCASSLGTGGISYEQYFGPGTRLTVT.